This T cell receptor beta chain is drawn from a study of T-cell memory formation after mild COVID-19. Findings and limits, study-wide: Clones that got smaller from day 15 to 85 had even CD4/CD8, while clones growing later tipped toward CD4+. For contracting clones, CD4+ ones sat mainly in CM and EM, CD8+ in EMRA.

One entry per CDR3 protein results from TCRdb running MiXCR on the 5' RACE reads. The sample contains more than 350,000 distinct CDR3 sequences, 16% of which appear only once. CDR3 length: 15 amino acids. CDR1 and CDR2 (germline): MDHEN, SYDVKM. V gave up 3 bases and J gave up 2 bases; unmatched junction bases: 4. Turning to this clonotype: The target antigen is unknown.

The chain is built from TRBV28 and TRBJ1-5, with TRBD1 matching 7 bases. Sequencing was carried out using PBMCs or a T cell subset sorted from them (not recorded which). The clonotype comes from a man aged 18 to 29 who had mild COVID-19 (a few samples of this study predate the infection). Cell type and time point are not known. The CDR3 spells CASSFGTGGNQPQHF. CDR3 DNA: TGTGCCAGCAGTTTCGGCACAGGGGGCAATCAGCCCCAGCATTTT.